This T cell receptor beta chain appears in the sequencing data of a study of regulatory T cells in long-lasting Graves disease. This clonotype has at least ten counts. Its specificity is unknown. Sample time point: persistent/refractory GD, antithyroid drugs over 5 years with positive TRAb. With RNA extracted from PBMCs as input, the TCR library was made. The CDR3 runs to 16 residues. Trimming cost V 4 bases and J 4 bases; bases outside gene matches: 7. Germline assignment: CDR1 SGHAT and CDR2 FQNNGV. iRepertoire HTBI primers and Arm-PCR of CDR3 regions built TCR beta libraries. Original processing notes: Detected in the samples were some 68 TRBV and over twelve TRBJ segments. TCRdb reprocessed the multiplex PCR reads via MiXCR and lists one record per CDR3 protein. The V and J calls come from TCRdb's annotation, not from the publication. Counted here are nearly 350,000 distinct CDR3 sequences, roughly 21% occurring once; the ten biggest clones make up around 30%.

Study-wide points: Newly diagnosed Graves' patients had higher TCR diversity than persistent ones. Favored gene segments in persistent disease were TRBV28, TRBJ1-2 and TRBJ2-5. Newly diagnosed patients shared approximately 1,000 public clonotypes; persistent patients shared under 3,000.

This specimen was peripheral blood mononuclear cells (PBMCs), taken when the disease was refractory, from a patient treated with antithyroid drugs. This TCR was sampled from a female donor with Graves disease. The V call is TRBV11-2, the J call TRBJ1-6; 7 bases map to TRBD1. CDR3 DNA: TGTGCCAGCAGCTCCTCTGTGGGACAGTATAATTCACCCCTCCACTTT. Translated, it gives CASSSSVGQYNSPLHF.